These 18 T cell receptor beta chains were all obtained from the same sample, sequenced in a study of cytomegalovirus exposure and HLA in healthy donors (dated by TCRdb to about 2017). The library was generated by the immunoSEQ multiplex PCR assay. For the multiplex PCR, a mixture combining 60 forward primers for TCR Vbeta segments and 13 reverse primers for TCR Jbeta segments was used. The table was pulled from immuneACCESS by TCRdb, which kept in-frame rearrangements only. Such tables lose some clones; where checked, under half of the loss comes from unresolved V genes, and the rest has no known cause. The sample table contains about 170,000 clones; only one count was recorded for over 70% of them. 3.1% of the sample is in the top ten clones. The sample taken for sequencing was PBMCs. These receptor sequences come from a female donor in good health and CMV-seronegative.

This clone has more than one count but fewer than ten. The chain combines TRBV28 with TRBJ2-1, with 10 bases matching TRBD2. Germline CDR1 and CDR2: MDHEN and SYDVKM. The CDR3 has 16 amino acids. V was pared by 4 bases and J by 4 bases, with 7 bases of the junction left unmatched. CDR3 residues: CASSSPGTSVYNEQFF. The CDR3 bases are TGTGCCAGCAGTTCACCCGGGACTAGCGTGTACAATGAGCAGTTCTTC.

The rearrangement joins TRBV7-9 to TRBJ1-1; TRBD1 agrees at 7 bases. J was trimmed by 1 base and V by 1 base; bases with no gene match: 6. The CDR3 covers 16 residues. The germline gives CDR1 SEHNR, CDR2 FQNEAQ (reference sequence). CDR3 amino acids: CASSLGKQGTNTEAFF. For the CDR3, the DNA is TGTGCCAGCAGCTTAGGGAAACAGGGGACGAACACTGAAGCTTTCTTT.

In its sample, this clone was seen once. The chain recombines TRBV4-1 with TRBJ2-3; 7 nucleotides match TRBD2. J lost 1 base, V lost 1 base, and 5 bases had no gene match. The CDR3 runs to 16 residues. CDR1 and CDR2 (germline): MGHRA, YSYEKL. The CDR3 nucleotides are TGCGCCAGCAGCCAAGTTGTACGGGGGGGCACAGATACGCAGTATTTT. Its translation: CASSQVVRGGTDTQYF.

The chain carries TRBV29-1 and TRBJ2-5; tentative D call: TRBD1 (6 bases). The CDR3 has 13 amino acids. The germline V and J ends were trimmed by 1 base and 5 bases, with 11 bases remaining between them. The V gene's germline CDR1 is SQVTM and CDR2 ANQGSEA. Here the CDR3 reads CSVEAQGTETQYF. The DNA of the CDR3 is TGCAGCGTTGAAGCCCAGGGGACGGAGACCCAGTACTTC.

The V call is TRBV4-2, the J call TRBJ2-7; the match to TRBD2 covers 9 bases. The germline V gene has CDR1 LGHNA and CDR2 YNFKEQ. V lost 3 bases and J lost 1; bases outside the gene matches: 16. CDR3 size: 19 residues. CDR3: CASSHHLRGLAGSSYEQYF. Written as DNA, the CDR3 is TGTGCCAGCAGCCATCACCTTAGGGGGCTAGCGGGGAGTTCCTACGAGCAGTACTTC.

The CDR3 is CASSLDPTGTTNYGYTF. The CDR3 DNA reads TGTGCCAGCAGCTTAGATCCGACAGGTACCACTAACTATGGCTACACCTTC. V is TRBV11-2 and J is TRBJ1-2; possible D gene TRBD1, 6 bases. The V gene's germline CDR1 is SGHAT and CDR2 FQNNGV. The CDR3 spans 17 residues. Trimming pared 0 bases from V and 0 bases from J, leaving 14 bases between. Full variable domain (outside the CDR3, taken from reference TRBV11-2 and TRBJ1-2): EAGVAQSPRYKIIEKRQSVAFWCNPISGHATLYWYQQILGQGPKLLIQFQNNGVVDDSQLPKDRFSAERLKGVDSTLKIQPAKLEDSAVYLCASSLDPTGTTNYGYTFGSGTRLTVV.

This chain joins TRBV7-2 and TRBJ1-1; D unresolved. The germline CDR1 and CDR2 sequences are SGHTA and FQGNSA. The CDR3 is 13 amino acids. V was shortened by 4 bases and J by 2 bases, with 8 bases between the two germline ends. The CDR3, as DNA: TGTGCCAGCAGCTCACGACTTAACACTGAAGCTTTCTTT. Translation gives CASSSRLNTEAFF.

The CDR3: CASSLPLGGSGELFF. The DNA of the CDR3 is TGTGCCAGCAGCCTGCCCCTCGGTGGTAGCGGGGAGCTGTTTTTT. The chain links TRBV28 to TRBJ2-2; D unclear. This CDR3 is built from 15 residues. V was pared by 6 bases and J by 7 bases, with 18 bases between. CDR1 and CDR2 from the germline V gene are MDHEN and SYDVKM. The variable domain in full, completed from reference TRBV28 and TRBJ2-2, reads DVKVTQSSRYLVKRTGEKVFLECVQDMDHENMFWYRQDPGLGLRLIYFSYDVKMKEKGDIPEGYSVSREKKERFSLILESASTNQTSMYLCASSLPLGGSGELFFGEGSRLTVL.

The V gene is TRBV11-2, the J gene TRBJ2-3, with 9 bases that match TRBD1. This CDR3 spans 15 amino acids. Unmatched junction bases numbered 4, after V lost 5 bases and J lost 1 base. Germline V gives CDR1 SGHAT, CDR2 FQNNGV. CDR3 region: CASSPTGGGTDTQYF. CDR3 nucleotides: TGTGCCAGCAGCCCTACAGGGGGCGGCACAGATACGCAGTATTTT.

The CDR3 nucleotides are TGTGCCAGCAGCTCTCCAACAGGGGACTATGGCTACACCTTC. This translates into CASSSPTGDYGYTF. The rearrangement joins TRBV5-5 to TRBJ1-2; 7 bases are a match to TRBD1. V lost 3 bases to trimming and J lost 3 bases; unmatched junction nucleotides: 5. Per the germline V gene, CDR1 is SGHKS and CDR2 is YYEKEE (reference sequence). The CDR3 runs to 14 residues.

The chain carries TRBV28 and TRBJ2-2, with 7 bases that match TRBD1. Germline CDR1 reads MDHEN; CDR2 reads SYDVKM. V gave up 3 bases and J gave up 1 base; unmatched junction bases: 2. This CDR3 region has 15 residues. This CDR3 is CASSFPGGNTGELFF. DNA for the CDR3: TGTGCCAGCAGTTTCCCAGGGGGGAACACCGGGGAGCTGTTTTTT.

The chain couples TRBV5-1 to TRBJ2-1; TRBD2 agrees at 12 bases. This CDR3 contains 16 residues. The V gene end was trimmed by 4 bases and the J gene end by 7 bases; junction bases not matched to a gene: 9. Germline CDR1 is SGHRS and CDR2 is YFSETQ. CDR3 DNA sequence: TGCGCCAGCAGCGGACTAGCGGGAAACTATGGGAATGAGCAGTTCTTC. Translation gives CASSGLAGNYGNEQFF.

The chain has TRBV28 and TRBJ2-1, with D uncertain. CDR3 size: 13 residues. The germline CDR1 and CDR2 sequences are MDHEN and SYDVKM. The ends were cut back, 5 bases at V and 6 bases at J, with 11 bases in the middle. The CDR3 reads CASSPRVTNEQFF. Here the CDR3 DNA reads TGTGCCAGCAGTCCTCGGGTCACCAATGAGCAGTTCTTC.

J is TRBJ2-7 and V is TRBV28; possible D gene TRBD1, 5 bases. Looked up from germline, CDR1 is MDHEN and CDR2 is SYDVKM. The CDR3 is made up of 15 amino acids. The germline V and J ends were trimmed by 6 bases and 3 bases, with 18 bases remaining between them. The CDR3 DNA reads TGTGCCAGCAGGATAGATCAGGGTACCCACTACGAGCAGTACTTC. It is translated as CASRIDQGTHYEQYF.

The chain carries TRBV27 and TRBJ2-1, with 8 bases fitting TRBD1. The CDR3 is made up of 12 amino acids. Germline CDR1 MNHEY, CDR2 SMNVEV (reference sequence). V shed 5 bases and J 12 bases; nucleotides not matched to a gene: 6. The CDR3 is CASSPTGVGQFF. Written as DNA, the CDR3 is TGTGCCAGCAGTCCGACAGGGGTTGGGCAGTTCTTC.

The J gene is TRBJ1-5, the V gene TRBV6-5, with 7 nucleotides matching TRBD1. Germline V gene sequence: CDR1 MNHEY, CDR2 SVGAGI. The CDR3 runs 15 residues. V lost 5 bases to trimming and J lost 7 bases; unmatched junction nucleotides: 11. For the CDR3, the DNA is TGTGCCAGCAGTACCTTCGAGGGGGCGGGACAGCCCCAGCATTTT. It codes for CASSTFEGAGQPQHF.

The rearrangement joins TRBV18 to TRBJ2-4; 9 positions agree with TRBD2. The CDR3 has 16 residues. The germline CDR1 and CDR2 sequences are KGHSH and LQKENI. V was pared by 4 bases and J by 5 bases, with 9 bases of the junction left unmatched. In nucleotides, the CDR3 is TGTGCCAGCTCACTAGGAATAGCGGGAGTACAAAACATTCAGTACTTC. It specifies CASSLGIAGVQNIQYF.

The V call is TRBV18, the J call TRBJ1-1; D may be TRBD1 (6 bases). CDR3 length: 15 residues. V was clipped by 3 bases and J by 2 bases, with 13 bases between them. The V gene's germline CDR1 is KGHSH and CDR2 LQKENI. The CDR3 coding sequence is TGTGCCAGCTCACCTAGGACAGACGGAAACACTGAAGCTTTCTTT. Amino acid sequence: CASSPRTDGNTEAFF.